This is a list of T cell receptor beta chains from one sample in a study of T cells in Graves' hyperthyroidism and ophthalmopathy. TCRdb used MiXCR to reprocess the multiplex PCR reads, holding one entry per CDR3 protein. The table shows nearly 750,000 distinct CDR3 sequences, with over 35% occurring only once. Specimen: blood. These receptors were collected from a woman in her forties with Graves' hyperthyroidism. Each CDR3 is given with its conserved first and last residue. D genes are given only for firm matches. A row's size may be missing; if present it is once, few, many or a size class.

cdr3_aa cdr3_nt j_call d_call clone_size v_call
CASSGQKTGGYTF TGTGCCAGCAGCGGACAGAAAACGGGCGGCTACACCTTC TRBJ1-2 - many TRBV2
CASSVATATSFNSYEQYF TGTGCCAGCAGCGTAGCTACTGCGACTAGCTTCAACTCCTACGAGCAGTACTTC TRBJ2-7 TRBD2 few TRBV9
CASSSRPGTGSAFF TGTGCCAGCAGCTCTCGTCCCGGGACAGGGTCGGCTTTCTTT TRBJ1-1 TRBD1 many TRBV7-8
CASSVGHSGGNTIYF TGTGCCAGCAGCGTAGGGCACTCTGGTGGAAACACCATATATTTT TRBJ1-3 - - TRBV9
CASSPPGGERGTEAFF TGTGCCAGCAGCCCTCCCGGGGGGGAGCGGGGCACTGAAGCTTTCTTT TRBJ1-1 - - TRBV5-6
CSASPPKNTEAFF TGCAGTGCTAGCCCCCCGAAAAACACTGAAGCTTTCTTT TRBJ1-1 - many TRBV20-1
CASSIYDRTGGTEAFF TGTGCCAGCAGCATATATGACAGGACGGGTGGGACTGAAGCTTTCTTT TRBJ1-1 - few TRBV13
CAGPRVRTEAFF TGCGCCGGCCCCCGAGTCCGAACTGAAGCTTTCTTT TRBJ1-1 - - TRBV5-1
CASSQVGFSLEEQYF TGCGCCAGCAGCCAAGTCGGCTTTTCACTTGAAGAGCAGTACTTC TRBJ2-7 - - TRBV4-3
CSVPGQGVGSYGYTF TGCAGCGTCCCGGGACAGGGGGTTGGGTCGTATGGCTACACCTTC TRBJ1-2 TRBD1 - TRBV29-1
CATSEGGTGKDTEAFF TGTGCCACCAGTGAGGGAGGGACAGGGAAGGACACTGAAGCTTTCTTT TRBJ1-1 TRBD1 few TRBV24-1
CASSLLDRVVAEAFF TGCGCCAGCAGTCTTCTGGACAGGGTTGTGGCTGAAGCTTTCTTT TRBJ1-1 TRBD1 - TRBV10-1
CSVVPGQGNEKLFF TGCAGCGTAGTTCCGGGACAGGGGAATGAAAAACTGTTTTTT TRBJ1-4 TRBD1 many TRBV29-1
CAISESGGQAAQHF TGTGCCATCAGTGAGTCAGGGGGGCAAGCGGCCCAGCATTTT TRBJ1-5 - - TRBV10-3
CSARGDRNTEAFF TGCAGTGCTAGAGGGGACAGGAACACTGAAGCTTTCTTT TRBJ1-1 TRBD1 many TRBV20-1
CAIVGPNTEAFF TGTGCCATCGTCGGACCGAACACTGAAGCTTTCTTT TRBJ1-1 - - TRBV10-3
CATHLGTGYGYTF TGTGCCACCCATCTCGGCACGGGCTATGGCTACACCTTC TRBJ1-2 - many TRBV6-6
CSLDSTGPYEQYF TGCAGCTTGGATTCTACCGGTCCCTACGAGCAGTACTTC TRBJ2-7 - many TRBV29-1
CASGRQGNTEAFF TGTGCCAGCGGACGACAGGGGAACACTGAAGCTTTCTTT TRBJ1-1 TRBD1 many TRBV12-3/TRBV12-4
CASSPGTGERAEAFF TGTGCCAGCAGCCCAGGGACAGGGGAGAGGGCTGAAGCTTTCTTT TRBJ1-1 TRBD1 - TRBV5-5
CASSLAADGYTF TGCGCCAGCAGCTTGGCCGCAGATGGCTACACCTTC TRBJ1-2 - few TRBV5-1
CSVGEGASGNTIYF TGCAGCGTTGGCGAGGGCGCCTCTGGAAACACCATATATTTT TRBJ1-3 - many TRBV29-1
CASSLARLNEQFF TGTGCCAGCAGCTTAGCGCGGCTAAATGAGCAGTTCTTC TRBJ2-1 - - TRBV7-9
CASSQGTVNTGELFF TGCGCCAGCAGCCAAGGGACAGTTAACACCGGGGAGCTGTTTTTT TRBJ2-2 TRBD1 - TRBV5-5
CASSMFPGGTGPTYGYTF TGTGCCAGTAGTATGTTCCCTGGGGGGACAGGACCCACCTATGGCTACACCTTC TRBJ1-2 TRBD1 few TRBV19
CASSHSGRGTEAFF TGTGCCAGCTCCCACTCAGGCAGGGGCACTGAAGCTTTCTTT TRBJ1-1 - - TRBV6-5
CASSFVAGPRRGFYGYTF TGTGCCAGCAGTTTCGTTGCGGGACCCCGAAGGGGCTTCTATGGCTACACCTTC TRBJ1-2 - - TRBV24-1
CAISARWPSANYGYTF TGTGCCATCAGTGCTAGGTGGCCGTCGGCTAACTATGGCTACACCTTC TRBJ1-2 - - TRBV10-3
CASSRGGQPQYF TGTGCCAGCAGCCGAGGTGGGCAGCCCCAGTACTTC TRBJ2-5 - - TRBV7-8
CSAREPLDRVETQYF TGCAGTGCTAGAGAACCTTTGGACAGGGTAGAGACCCAGTACTTC TRBJ2-5 TRBD1 - TRBV20-1
CASSWGPRTEAFF TGTGCCAGCAGTTGGGGCCCTCGAACTGAAGCTTTCTTT TRBJ1-1 - - TRBV6-1
CATASETQYF TGTGCCACCGCCTCGGAGACCCAGTACTTC TRBJ2-5 - - TRBV10-3